These T cell receptor beta chains were read from a single sample in a study of graft-versus-host responses after intestinal transplantation. Some clones are missing from TCRdb's copy, which holds only in-frame ones; the method was immunoSEQ multiplex PCR. The profile shows approximately 89,000 clones, over 80% of them singletons. These TCRs' antigens remain unknown. This specimen consisted of unstimulated CD8+ T cells sorted from spleen or lymph node cells, obtained before transplant. Receptors originate from a human donor who was the organ donor for an intestinal transplant. The CDR3 runs from the conserved cysteine through the conserved F or W. The D gene is left open where the match is weak. Some rows mark clone size as missing; the rest say once, few, many or name a class of expanded clone.

d_gene	abundance	j_gene	v_gene	CDR3aa	CDR3nt
NA	NA	TRBJ1-2	TRBV27	CASSLGQSSYGYTF	TGTGCCAGCAGTCTAGGACAGTCTTCCTATGGCTACACCTTC
NA	NA	TRBJ1-2	TRBV5-1	CASSLAGGANNYGYTF	TGCGCCAGCAGCTTGGCCGGGGGGGCAAATAACTATGGCTACACCTTC
TRBD1	NA	TRBJ1-1	TRBV4-1	CASSHRTGELRTEAFF	TGCGCCAGCAGCCACCGGACAGGGGAGTTGAGGACTGAAGCTTTCTTT
TRBD2	NA	TRBJ2-3	TRBV4-3	CASSHLAGGSDTQYF	TGCGCCAGCAGCCACCTAGCGGGAGGTTCAGATACGCAGTATTTT
NA	NA	TRBJ2-6	TRBV9	CASSADRRYSGANVLTF	TGTGCCAGCAGCGCCGACAGAAGGTATTCTGGGGCCAACGTCCTGACTTTC
TRBD2	NA	TRBJ2-1	TRBV7-8	CASSPRTSGIPLF	TGTGCCAGCAGCCCTCGGACTAGCGGAATACCTCTCTTC
TRBD2	few	TRBJ2-1	TRBV5-1	CASSADLAGGYWNEQFF	TGCGCCAGCAGCGCGGACCTAGCGGGAGGGTACTGGAATGAGCAGTTCTTC
NA	NA	TRBJ2-7	TRBV4-2	CASSQIRTEAYEQYF	TGTGCCAGCAGCCAAATCCGGACAGAGGCCTACGAGCAGTACTTC
TRBD1	NA	TRBJ2-5	TRBV18	CASSSLRDRAQETQYF	TGTGCCAGCTCAAGTCTGCGTGACAGGGCTCAAGAGACCCAGTACTTC
NA	NA	TRBJ2-3	TRBV4-3	CASSQGGTLTDTQYF	TGCGCCAGCAGCCAAGGGGGGACATTGACAGATACGCAGTATTTT
NA	NA	TRBJ2-7	TRBV7-8	CASSLGVRTPPYEQYF	TGTGCCAGCAGCTTAGGGGTGCGGACTCCACCCTACGAGCAGTACTTC
TRBD1	NA	TRBJ2-3	TRBV9	CASSYPEGQGELDTQYF	TGTGCCAGCAGCTACCCGGAGGGACAGGGGGAGCTAGATACGCAGTATTTT
NA	NA	TRBJ2-3	TRBV11-1	CASSLLGVPDTQYF	TGTGCCAGCAGCCTTCTAGGGGTCCCAGATACGCAGTATTTT
TRBD1	NA	TRBJ2-3	TRBV29-1	CSVADRTGTDTQYF	TGCAGCGTTGCGGATAGGACAGGGACAGATACGCAGTATTTT
TRBD1	once	TRBJ2-7	TRBV27	CASSWTWQGVPYEQYF	TGTGCCAGCAGTTGGACCTGGCAGGGGGTTCCCTACGAGCAGTACTTC